These 25 T cell receptor beta chains were all obtained from the same sample, sequenced in a study of tumor-infiltrating lymphocytes in primary liver carcinoma. Starting material for RNA and DNA co-extraction consisted of roughly 19-30 mg of unsorted bulk tissue. The researchers produced TCR beta cDNA from roughly 550 ng total RNA with a constant-region primer. For TCR beta, libraries were produced by three nested multiplex PCR rounds using slightly modified ARM-PCR. Researchers ran the first two PCR rounds for approximately 10 cycles each with TRBV1-TRBV30 forward primers and a C-beta reverse primer. TCRdb reprocessed the multiplex PCR reads via MiXCR and lists one record per CDR3 protein. Of 100,000 or so distinct CDR3 sequences listed, about 70% are singletons. The specimen sequenced was liver tumor tissue from sampling region 2. Subset given: tumor region T2, inferior pole. The receptors shown here come from a woman aged 55-69 years with primary liver carcinoma and hepatitis B virus infection.

For this clonotype: An end of the junction differs from the germline gene, which may be a read error. J is TRBJ2-1 and V is TRBV11-3; 10 bases are shared with TRBD2. Germline V gives CDR1 SGHNT, CDR2 YENEEA. This CDR3 contains 15 residues. CDR3 region: CASGLGTSGKLVQFF. Here the CDR3 DNA reads TGTGCCAGCGGCTTAGGAACTAGCGGGAAGCTCGTGCAGTTCTTC. The full variable domain, completed using reference TRBV11-3 and TRBJ2-1, is EAGVVQSPRYKIIEKKQPVAFWCNPISGHNTLYWYLQNLGQGPELLIRYENEEAVDDSQLPKDRFSAERLKGVDSTLKIQPAELGDSAVYLCASGLGTSGKLVQFFGPGTRLTVL.

CDR3 in amino acids: CASSPDRVGYGYTF. The CDR3, as DNA: TGTGCCAGCTCACCAGACAGGGTTGGCTATGGCTACACCTTC. The rearrangement uses TRBV18 and TRBJ1-2; 7 bases fit TRBD1. V lost 2 bases and J lost 4; bases outside the gene matches: 4. This CDR3 region has 14 residues. From germline, CDR1 is KGHSH and CDR2 LQKENI. The full variable domain, with the rest looked up from reference TRBV18 and TRBJ1-2, is NAGVMQNPRHLVRRRGQEARLRCSPMKGHSHVYWYRQLPEEGLKFMVYLQKENIIDESGMPKERFSAEFPKEGPSILRIQQVVRGDSAAYFCASSPDRVGYGYTFGSGTRLTVV.

Comment on this clonotype: Here the CDR3 omits its conserved ending phenylalanine or tryptophan, so a read error is the likely source. The chain couples TRBV4-1 to TRBJ1-1, with 8 positions matching TRBD1. CDR3 length: 18 amino acids. Losses at the gene ends were 4 bases for V and 3 bases for J; bases not matched to a gene: 16. In germline, CDR1 is MGHRA, CDR2 YSYEKL. For the CDR3, the DNA is TGCGCCAGCAGCCGAGATGTGCAGGGGGCGAGGGTGGACACTGAAGCTTTCCTT. It codes for CASSRDVQGARVDTEAFL.

The sample holds many counts of this clonotype. V usage is TRBV5-1 and J usage is TRBJ2-1; TRBD2 matches at 9 bases. There are 15 residues in the CDR3. The J segment lost 4 bases and the V segment lost 4 bases, leaving 6 bases of the junction unmatched. The germline V gene encodes CDR1 SGHRS and CDR2 YFSETQ. The DNA for the CDR3 is TGCGCCAGCAGCCCAGGACTAGCGACGTACAATGAGCAGTTCTTC. This codes for CASSPGLATYNEQFF.

As to this clonotype: Possible read error: a much larger clone is one base away. The rearrangement uses TRBV30 and TRBJ1-2; D is uncertain. The CDR3 spans 14 residues. The germline CDR1 and CDR2 sequences are GTSNPN and SVGIG (reference sequence). CDR3 residues: CARSDVRHAKGYTF. As DNA, the CDR3 is TGTGCCCGGAGTGATGTCCGCCACGCTAAAGGCTACACCTTC. Full variable domain (remainder filled in from reference TRBV30 and TRBJ1-2): SQTIHQWPATLVQPVGSPLSLECTVEGTSNPNLYWYRQAAGRGLQLLFYSVGIGQISSEVPQNLSASRPQDRQFILSSKKLLLSDSGFYLCARSDVRHAKGYTFGSGTRLTVV.

This clonotype was counted many times. This chain uses TRBV29-1 with TRBJ2-5, with D hard to call. Germline values: CDR1 SQVTM, CDR2 ANQGSEA. The CDR3 has 12 residues. V was clipped by 4 bases and J by 3 bases, with 9 bases between them. In nucleotides, the CDR3 is TGCAGCGTTGTTCGGGTCAAAGAGACCCAGTACTTC. Its protein is CSVVRVKETQYF.

A word on this clonotype: Without the conserved terminal phenylalanine or tryptophan, this CDR3 likely stems from a read error. This chain connects TRBV11-3 to TRBJ2-3; 8 bases align to TRBD1. The CDR3 consists of 16 residues. CDR1 is SGHNT and CDR2 is YENEEA in the germline V gene. The CDR3 DNA is TGTACCAGCAGCTCCCGACAGGGGTCAAGCACAGATACGCAGTATCTT. Translating gives CTSSSRQGSSTDTQYL.

Remarks on this clonotype: One end of the junction varies from germline; a read error may be responsible. The chain has TRBV29-1 and TRBJ2-1, with 15 positions matching TRBD2. The CDR3 runs to 22 residues. Germline values: CDR1 SQVTM, CDR2 ANQGSEA. The CDR3 loop reads CSLEATLGLAGGPGPIYNEQFF. DNA for the CDR3: TGCAGCCTTGAAGCGACCCTCGGACTAGCGGGAGGGCCGGGCCCGATCTACAATGAACAGTTCTTC.

The chain has TRBV11-2 and TRBJ2-5; TRBD1 agrees at 8 bases. This CDR3 has 13 amino acids. From germline, CDR1 is SGHAT and CDR2 FQNNGV. With V trimmed by 5 bases and J by 7 bases, 6 bases remained unmatched. CDR3 nucleotide sequence: TGTGCCAGCAGCCAGGACAGGGATGGGACCCAGTACTTC. Translation: CASSQDRDGTQYF.

Notes on this clonotype: One junction end disagrees with the germline gene, perhaps due to a read error. This rearrangement joins TRBV7-8 to TRBJ2-7; the D gene is possibly TRBD1 (6 bases). This CDR3 region has 11 residues. In germline, CDR1 is SGHVS, CDR2 FQNEAQ. The CDR3 DNA reads as TGTACCAGCAGCATCGACAGGGAGCAGTACTTC. Amino acid sequence: CTSSIDREQYF.

Of note for this clonotype: The conserved final phenylalanine or tryptophan is absent from the CDR3, which likely points to a read error. Because the CDR3's place on the DNA is in doubt, the DNA is left out and the CDR3 is given as listed by TCRdb. The chain is built from TRBV11-3 and TRBJ2-1; no DNA check was done on the table's D call, TRBD2. The CDR3 extends over 14 residues, inclusive of both ends. Germline CDR1 is SGHNT and CDR2 is YENEEA. CDR3 protein: CASSFPSVANEQFL.

This clonotype was detected only a few times. The chain is built from TRBV20-1 and TRBJ2-7; no firm D call. The V end was cut by 1 base, the J end by 6 bases, with 10 bases between. CDR3 length equals 12 residues. Germline CDR1 reads DFQATT; CDR2 reads SNEGSKA (reference sequence). CDR3 protein: CSARASSLEQYF. DNA of the CDR3: TGCAGTGCTAGAGCCTCAAGCCTCGAGCAGTACTTC.

This clonotype was observed a handful of times. Just one base apart from a much larger clone, this may be a read error. This chain uses TRBV10-3 with TRBJ1-6; D gene ambiguous. Germline V gene data show CDR1 as ENHRY and CDR2 as SYGVKD. The CDR3 loop spans 13 amino acids. CDR3 sequence: CTISENNGTPLHF. The CDR3 DNA reads as TGTACCATCAGTGAAAATAACGGAACACCCCTCCACTTT.

This clonotype has ten or more counts. V and J are TRBV29-1 and TRBJ2-5; TRBD1 matches 10 bases. The junction had 6 bases not matched to a gene; V was cut back by 7 bases and J by 4 bases. Germline V gives CDR1 SQVTM, CDR2 ANQGSEA. This CDR3 has 13 residues. The CDR3: CSAMTGGRETQYF. CDR3 sequence (DNA): TGCAGCGCTATGACAGGGGGCCGAGAGACCCAGTACTTC.

J is TRBJ2-2 and V is TRBV7-3; D remains unclear. Germline V gene data show CDR1 as SGHTA and CDR2 as FQGTGA. With 4 bases removed from V and 5 bases from J, the gap between germline ends came to 8 bases. The CDR3 loop spans 13 amino acids. In DNA form, the CDR3 reads TGTGCCAGCAGCTCGCAAGTAACCGGGGAGCTGTTTTTT. Translating it yields CASSSQVTGELFF.

A word on this clonotype: No conserved phenylalanine or tryptophan ends this CDR3, so it is likely a read error. The J gene is TRBJ2-1, the V gene TRBV11-2; 7 nucleotides agree with TRBD2. Looked up from germline, CDR1 is SGHAT and CDR2 is FQNNGV. Germline trimming cut 5 bases from V and 4 bases from J; bases unmatched to any gene: 11. The CDR3 runs to 16 residues. CDR3 nucleotides: TGTGCCAGCAGCCCAACGACTGGCGGGGGTTACAATGAGCAGTTCCTC. Translated, it gives CASSPTTGGGYNEQFL.

In the case of this clonotype: It is likely a read error, because the conserved phenylalanine at the end of the CDR3 is missing. The rearrangement links TRBV11-2 to TRBJ1-2; no firm D call. Germline V gene lookup returns CDR1 SGHAT and CDR2 FQNNGV. The CDR3 loop spans 14 amino acids. CDR3 protein: CACSSHSDGYGYTV. The DNA for the CDR3 is TGTGCCTGCAGCTCCCACAGTGATGGGTATGGCTACACCGTC.

For this clonotype: One end of the junction fails to match germline, which may point to a read error. The V gene is TRBV5-1, the J gene TRBJ2-7; 7 bases fit TRBD1. Germline V CDR1 and CDR2: SGHRS, YFSETQ. The CDR3 totals 13 residues. This CDR3 reads CANSRDSTYEQYF. The CDR3 nucleotides are TGCGCCAACAGCCGGGACAGCACCTACGAGCAGTACTTC.

This clonotype was detected once. The rearrangement joins TRBV15 to TRBJ2-7; weak D call: TRBD2 (6 bases). Trimming removed 8 bases from V and 2 bases from J, with 19 bases in between. The CDR3 covers 15 residues. Germline loops: CDR1 LNHNV, CDR2 YYDKDF (reference sequence). The chain's CDR3 is CATQAAGGNPYEQYF. The CDR3 DNA reads as TGTGCCACCCAGGCGGCCGGAGGGAACCCCTACGAGCAGTACTTC.

The sample holds many counts of this clonotype. The chain uses TRBV6-6 and TRBJ2-7, with no clear D. The CDR3 has 13 amino acids. The germline V gene has CDR1 MNHNY and CDR2 SVGAGI (reference sequence). V lost 2 bases to trimming and J lost 5 bases, with 10 bases between them. The CDR3 DNA reads TGTGCCAGCAGTTACCCGGGTTGGGACGAGCAGTACTTC. This codes for CASSYPGWDEQYF.

Concerning this clonotype: This may stem from a read error, because a much larger clone lies one nucleotide away. The conserved phenylalanine or tryptophan normally closing the CDR3 is absent here, so this likely arose from a read error. The chain joins TRBV7-8 to TRBJ2-1, with TRBD1 matching over 9 bases. Germline CDR1 and CDR2: SGHVS and FQNEAQ. With V trimmed by 1 base and J by 8 bases, 9 bases remained unmatched. The CDR3 is 16 residues long. This CDR3 is CASSLGDRVTIYEQFL. CDR3 DNA: TGTGCCAGCAGCTTAGGGGACAGGGTTACGATATATGAGCAGTTCTTA.

This chain connects TRBV7-9 to TRBJ1-1, with D maybe TRBD1 (5 bases). This CDR3 has 13 residues. CDR1 is SEHNR, CDR2 FQNEAQ, per germline (reference sequence). Trimming removed 3 bases at V and 5 bases at J, with 10 bases between. The DNA of the CDR3 is TGTGCCAGCAGCTTTGGGGGGGTTACTGAAGCTTTCTTT. Residues: CASSFGGVTEAFF.

Turning to this clonotype: An end of the junction differs from the germline gene, which may be a read error. The chain combines TRBV11-3 with TRBJ2-1, with unresolved D. Germline V gives CDR1 SGHNT, CDR2 YENEEA. The CDR3 contains 14 residues. The CDR3 DNA is TGTACCAGCAGCTCACTGGACCCCGGCAATGAACAGTTCTTC. As protein: CTSSSLDPGNEQFF. The full variable domain, completed using reference TRBV11-3 and TRBJ2-1, is EAGVVQSPRYKIIEKKQPVAFWCNPISGHNTLYWYLQNLGQGPELLIRYENEEAVDDSQLPKDRFSAERLKGVDSTLKIQPAELGDSAVYLCTSSSLDPGNEQFFGPGTRLTVL.

A word on this clonotype: The junction departs from germline at one end; a sequencing error may be responsible. This chain uses TRBV13 with TRBJ2-7; no clear D. Looked up from germline, CDR1 is PRHDT and CDR2 is FYEKMQ (reference sequence). CDR3 length equals 12 residues. CDR3 sequence reads: CARSLGHYELYF. Written as DNA, the CDR3 is TGTGCCAGGAGCTTAGGGCACTACGAGCTGTACTTC.

Worth noting for this clonotype: Because the CDR3 is missing its conserved closing phenylalanine or tryptophan, this is likely a read error. The chain employs TRBV29-1 and TRBJ2-7, with 7 bases aligning to TRBD2. Unmatched junction bases numbered 6, after V lost 5 bases and J lost 2 bases. Germline-derived CDR1 and CDR2 are SQVTM and ANQGSEA. The CDR3 totals 13 residues. The CDR3 spells CSVTSAGAYEQYS. The CDR3 nucleotides read TGCAGCGTTACTAGTGCGGGGGCCTACGAGCAGTACTCC.